This T cell receptor beta chain is drawn from a study of response to subunit inactivated influenza vaccine. Concerning this clonotype: Its antigen remains unknown.

TCRdb redid the calling of the RT-PCR reads with MiXCR, one entry per CDR3 protein. The data contain 500,000 or so distinct CDR3 sequences, approximately 11% of them seen just once; the ten biggest clones take up approximately 12%. In germline, CDR1 is LNHNV, CDR2 YYDKDF (reference sequence). V gave up 0 bases and J gave up 4 bases; unmatched junction bases: 9. The CDR3 extends over 17 amino acids. Whole-study results and caveats: The study's authors posited that every seasonal influenza vaccination enlists few new T cells.

This sample comprised PBMCs from blood, obtained about 6 weeks after vaccination. This chain links TRBV15 with TRBJ1-2; 9 positions match TRBD1. The receptor comes from a man aged 50-59 years who received an inactivated influenza vaccine. The CDR3 coding sequence is TGTGCCACCAGCAGAGAGGGGACAGGGAGGGTTGGCTATGGCTACACCTTC. It codes for CATSREGTGRVGYGYTF.